This entry describes one TCR beta chain. Its antigen remains unknown. This record comes from a study of cytomegalovirus exposure and HLA in healthy donors. Study findings and constraints: Researchers reported from a later analysis that most CMV-associated TCR beta chains appeared HLA-restricted. A later analysis reportedly found fewer N-insertions in an Asian-associated ancestry cluster than the approximately 660-donor mean. Many donors shared some public TCRs, even though most TCR sequences were rare. TCR association rates varied by HLA locus in a later analysis, with DRB1 highest and HLA-C lowest.

Primers for the PCR totalled 60 Vbeta and 13 Jbeta. The repertoire was sequenced with immunoSEQ multiplex PCR; TCRdb's copy has only in-frame clones and lacks some. The repertoire has about 120,000 clones, approximately 78% of them found once; the top ten carry 8.2%. The junction had 9 bases not matched to a gene; V was cut back by 2 bases and J by 8 bases. CDR1 SGHNT and CDR2 YYREEE come from the germline V gene (reference sequence). The CDR3 is made up of 15 amino acids. The TCR was taken from a woman aged 40-49 years in good health and CMV-seropositive. The chain joins TRBV5-4 to TRBJ1-2, with 10 bases lining up with TRBD1. The sequencing sample was made of PBMCs. The CDR3 DNA reads as TGTGCCAGCAGCTTATGGGACAGGGGACGGGACGGCTACACCTTC. Encoded protein: CASSLWDRGRDGYTF. Full variable domain (remainder filled in from reference TRBV5-4 and TRBJ1-2): ETGVTQSPTHLIKTRGQQVTLRCSSQSGHNTVSWYQQALGQGPQFIFQYYREEENGRGNFPPRFSGLQFPNYSSELNVNALELDDSALYLCASSLWDRGRDGYTFGSGTRLTVV.